This T cell receptor beta chain was observed in a study of T cell repertoires in cytomegalovirus infection (dated 2019 in TCRdb). Describing the broader study: Peptide stimulations targeted recently identified HLA-C-restricted CMV epitopes, whose presentation resists viral immunomodulation, together with well-studied HLA-B-restricted epitopes. Donor HLA type was relevant to the analysis, as public TCR beta signatures indicated carriage of CMV infection together with the matching HLA type. The full study reports these points: The ex vivo response was dominated by HLA-C-restricted CMV-specific TCR beta clonotypes, and the single most frequent clonotype in two of eight donors was supplied by these HLA-C-restricted clonotypes. In both this cohort and an independent approximately 350-donor cohort, the cumulative frequency of public TCR beta family members distinguished carriers of CMV infection plus the relevant HLA type.

Comments on this clonotype: Its target antigen remains unknown. Within one base of it there is no much larger clone, and no base qualities were kept.

CDR1 SQVTM and CDR2 ANQGSEA are derived from the germline V gene. The junction shows trimming of 3 bases on V and 0 bases on J, plus 12 bases between the germline ends. From the cysteine up to the phenylalanine, the CDR3 has a length of 15 residues. Only the CDR3 DNA stays, 45 bases, in frame from base 1. The treatment or condition label of this sample denotes: in vitro stimulation with specific CMV peptide epitopes to enrich CMV-specific T cells. The listed sequencing device is Illumina HiSeq 1500. TCRdb reprocessed the public reads (quality trimming at Q25 with fastp, clone calling with MiXCR) and kept in-frame beta chains. CDR3 protein duplicates are merged, each entry listing the most common genes and DNA. The sample table contains under 850,000 distinct CDR3 sequences; only one count was recorded for 33% of them. 15% to 20% of the sample is held by the ten biggest clonotypes.

The TCR sequence derives from a human donor in good health (CMV status not recorded). Some clones in this sample may be carry-over from other donors' samples. The specimen comprised cultured PBMCs, sampled from culture after CMV antigen stimulation. The receptor chain draws on TRBV29-1 and TRBJ1-3, with no D gene named confidently. The CDR3 sequence is CSVDERTSSGNTIYF. The DNA sequence is as follows: TGCAGCGTTGATGAACGTACGAGCTCTGGAAACACCATATATTTT.